This is a list of T cell receptor beta chains from one sample in a study of TIL therapy for anti-PD-1-resistant metastatic lung cancer. Clones were read by immunoSEQ multiplex PCR, and TCRdb kept only the in-frame ones, dropping some. The sample shows tens of thousands of clones, about 80% of them seen only once. Sequencing was performed on blood, taken at baseline. These receptors were taken from a woman between 30 and 79 years old with non-small cell lung cancer. Each CDR3 is given with its conserved first and last residue. The order of the fields is D gene, V gene, clone size, J gene, CDR3 protein, CDR3 DNA. D genes are given only for firm matches. Only part of the rows carry a size: once, few, many, or a class if the clone is expanded.

d_gene: TRBD2; v_gene: TRBV28; abundance: -; j_gene: TRBJ2-2; CDR3aa: CASLIAGGPGELFF; CDR3nt: TGTGCCAGTCTGATAGCGGGAGGGCCGGGGGAGCTGTTTTTT
d_gene: -; v_gene: TRBV6-6; abundance: -; j_gene: TRBJ2-6; CDR3aa: CASSQGAGANVLTF; CDR3nt: TGTGCCAGCAGTCAAGGGGCCGGGGCCAACGTCCTGACTTTC
d_gene: -; v_gene: TRBV15; abundance: -; j_gene: TRBJ2-7; CDR3aa: CATSREQGYEQYF; CDR3nt: TGTGCCACCAGCAGAGAGCAGGGCTACGAGCAGTACTTC
d_gene: -; v_gene: TRBV5-1; abundance: -; j_gene: TRBJ1-1; CDR3aa: CASSHPGGTEAFF; CDR3nt: TGCGCCAGCAGCCACCCGGGGGGGACTGAAGCTTTCTTT
d_gene: TRBD2; v_gene: TRBV6-5; abundance: -; j_gene: TRBJ2-7; CDR3aa: CASTSGTRTYEQYF; CDR3nt: TGTGCCAGCACCTCCGGGACTAGGACCTACGAGCAGTACTTC
d_gene: -; v_gene: TRBV6-4; abundance: once; j_gene: TRBJ1-1; CDR3aa: CASRDGDAGTEAFF; CDR3nt: TGTGCCAGCCGAGACGGCGACGCCGGCACTGAAGCTTTCTTT
d_gene: -; v_gene: TRBV11-2; abundance: -; j_gene: TRBJ1-1; CDR3aa: CASSLSGRDTEAFF; CDR3nt: TGTGCCAGCAGCTTATCGGGGAGAGACACTGAGGCTTTCTTT
d_gene: -; v_gene: TRBV14; abundance: once; j_gene: TRBJ2-5; CDR3aa: CASSQDWTTGLETQYF; CDR3nt: TGTGCCAGCAGCCAAGATTGGACGACGGGCCTGGAGACCCAGTACTTC
d_gene: -; v_gene: TRBV29-1; abundance: few; j_gene: TRBJ1-1; CDR3aa: CSVERTVEKAFF; CDR3nt: TGCAGCGTTGAAAGGACGGTGGAGAAAGCTTTCTTT
d_gene: TRBD2; v_gene: TRBV6-5; abundance: -; j_gene: TRBJ2-5; CDR3aa: CASSYFGLAEETQYF; CDR3nt: TGTGCCAGCAGTTACTTCGGACTAGCGGAAGAGACCCAGTACTTC
d_gene: -; v_gene: TRBV28; abundance: -; j_gene: TRBJ2-2; CDR3aa: CASSKLEGTGELFF; CDR3nt: TGTGCCAGCAGTAAACTAGAGGGGACCGGGGAGCTGTTTTTT
d_gene: TRBD1; v_gene: TRBV4-1; abundance: -; j_gene: TRBJ2-5; CDR3aa: CASSFPRTIQGDAQEAQYF; CDR3nt: TGCGCCAGCAGCTTCCCTCGCACCATACAGGGGGATGCTCAAGAGGCCCAGTACTTC
d_gene: TRBD1; v_gene: TRBV5-1; abundance: -; j_gene: TRBJ1-3; CDR3aa: CASSATGDGNTIYF; CDR3nt: TGCGCCAGCAGCGCCACAGGGGATGGAAACACCATATATTTT
d_gene: TRBD2; v_gene: TRBV30; abundance: -; j_gene: TRBJ2-7; CDR3aa: CAWTSGSYEQYF; CDR3nt: TGTGCCTGGACTAGCGGGTCCTACGAGCAGTACTTC
d_gene: -; v_gene: TRBV4-1; abundance: -; j_gene: TRBJ2-3; CDR3aa: CASSQANMGFTDTQYF; CDR3nt: TGCGCCAGCAGCCAAGCCAACATGGGGTTCACAGATACGCAGTATTTT
d_gene: -; v_gene: TRBV19; abundance: -; j_gene: TRBJ2-1; CDR3aa: CASSIPSPSGEQFF; CDR3nt: TGTGCCAGTAGTATCCCGAGCCCCTCCGGTGAGCAGTTCTTC
d_gene: -; v_gene: TRBV5-4; abundance: -; j_gene: TRBJ2-2; CDR3aa: CASSLGSRGVNTGELFF; CDR3nt: TGTGCCAGCAGCTTGGGCAGCAGGGGCGTGAACACCGGGGAGCTGTTTTTT
d_gene: TRBD2; v_gene: TRBV15; abundance: -; j_gene: TRBJ2-3; CDR3aa: CATLAGSADTQYF; CDR3nt: TGTGCCACCCTAGCGGGAAGTGCAGATACGCAGTATTTT
d_gene: TRBD1; v_gene: TRBV18; abundance: few; j_gene: TRBJ1-1; CDR3aa: CASSPPGLQGGTEAFF; CDR3nt: TGTGCCAGCTCACCACCAGGGCTTCAGGGGGGCACTGAAGCTTTCTTT
d_gene: -; v_gene: TRBV6-1; abundance: -; j_gene: TRBJ2-7; CDR3aa: CASRPGTRPEQYF; CDR3nt: TGTGCCAGCAGACCCGGGACCAGGCCCGAGCAGTACTTC